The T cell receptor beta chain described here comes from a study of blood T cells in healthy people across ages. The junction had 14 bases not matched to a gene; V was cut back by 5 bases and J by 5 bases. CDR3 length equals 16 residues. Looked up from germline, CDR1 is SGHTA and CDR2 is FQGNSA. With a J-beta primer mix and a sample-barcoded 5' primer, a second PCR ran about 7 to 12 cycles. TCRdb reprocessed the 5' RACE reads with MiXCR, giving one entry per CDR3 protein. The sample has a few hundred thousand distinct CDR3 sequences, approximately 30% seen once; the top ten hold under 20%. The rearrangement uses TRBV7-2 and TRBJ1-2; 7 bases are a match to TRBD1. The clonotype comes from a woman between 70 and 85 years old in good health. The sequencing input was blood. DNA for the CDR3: TGTGCCAGCAGCCCAGGGGGGCAACTCCCGATATATGGCTACACCTTC. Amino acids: CASSPGGQLPIYGYTF.